This T cell receptor beta chain was observed in a study of T cell repertoires in cytomegalovirus infection. Findings of the study overall: CMV-specific TCR beta clonotypes restricted by HLA-C dominated the ex vivo response.

MiXCR was run by TCRdb on the reads, yielding one entry per CDR3 protein. The sample contains 110,000 or so distinct CDR3 sequences, more than 30% of which appear only once. Comment on this clonotype: The antigen is not known.

The sequence came from a human donor in good health (CMV status not recorded). Some clones in this sample may be carry-over from other donors' samples. The material was CD8+ T cells from cultured PBMCs, obtained from culture after CMV antigen stimulation.

The CDR3 sequence: CASSLGRQPQHF. The CDR3 DNA reads as TGTGCCAGCAGCTTGGGAAGACAGCCCCAGCATTTT. The rearrangement links TRBV7-6 to TRBJ1-5; unclear D gene. Germline V gene sequence: CDR1 SGHVS, CDR2 FNYEAQ. Trimming removed 3 bases from V and 7 bases from J, with 7 bases in between. This CDR3 comprises 12 residues.